The sequence of this T cell receptor beta chain was determined in a study of blood T cell repertoires in COVID-19. Study context: From the United States, Italy and Spain came samples of acute and convalescent COVID-19.

In the study's own analysis: Scientists estimated how many nucleated cells there were by amplifying reference gene primers. Libraries were prepared by immunoSEQ multiplex PCR; TCRdb keeps only in-frame clonotypes and omits some of them. V and J calls and clone size follow that table, whereas D and trimming were derived from the DNA. The sample contains some 310,000 clones, 90% of which appear only once. The CDR3 contains 15 residues. Trimming stripped 5 bases from V and 7 bases from J, with 18 bases between. Germline CDR1 reads SGHVS; CDR2 reads FNYEAQ. The source of this sequence is a woman between 35 and 50 years old with COVID-19, enrolled during active disease. The chain links TRBV7-6 to TRBJ2-1; D is uncertain. Sequencing was done on a sample of peripheral blood. The CDR3 protein is CASSPRSLAPNEQFF. The CDR3 DNA follows: TGTGCCAGCAGCCCACGATCCCTGGCCCCTAATGAGCAGTTCTTC.